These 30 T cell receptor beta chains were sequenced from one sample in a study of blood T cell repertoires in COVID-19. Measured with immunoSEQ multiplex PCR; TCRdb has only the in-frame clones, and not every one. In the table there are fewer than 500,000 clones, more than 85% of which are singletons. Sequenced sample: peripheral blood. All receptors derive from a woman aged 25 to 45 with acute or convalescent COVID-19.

The CDR3 DNA reads as TGTGCCAGCAGCACCCAGAACGGGGAGCAGTACTTC. It specifies CASSTQNGEQYF. This chain joins TRBV13 and TRBJ2-7; D is undetermined. V gave up 5 bases and J gave up 7 bases, with 12 bases separating them. Germline CDR1 PRHDT, CDR2 FYEKMQ (reference sequence). The CDR3 consists of 12 residues.

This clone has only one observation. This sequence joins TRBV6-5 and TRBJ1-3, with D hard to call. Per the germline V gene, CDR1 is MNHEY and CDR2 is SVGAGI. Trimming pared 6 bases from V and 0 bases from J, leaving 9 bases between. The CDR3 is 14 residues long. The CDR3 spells CASSRKSSGNTIYF. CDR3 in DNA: TGTGCCAGCAGCCGTAAGAGCTCTGGAAACACCATATATTTT.

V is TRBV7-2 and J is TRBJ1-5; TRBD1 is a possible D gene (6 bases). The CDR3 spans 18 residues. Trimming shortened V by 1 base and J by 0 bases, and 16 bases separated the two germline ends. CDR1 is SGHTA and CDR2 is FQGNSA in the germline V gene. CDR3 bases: TGTGCCAGCAGCTTAGTCAGGGGCGGGGGGCATAGCAATCAGCCCCAGCATTTT. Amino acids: CASSLVRGGGHSNQPQHF.

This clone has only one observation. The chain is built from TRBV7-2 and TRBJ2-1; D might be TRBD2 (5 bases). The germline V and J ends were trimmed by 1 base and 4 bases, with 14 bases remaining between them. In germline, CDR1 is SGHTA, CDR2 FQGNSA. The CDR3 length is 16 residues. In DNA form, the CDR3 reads TGTGCCAGCAGCTTAGGTTACGGGGAAATGTACAATGAGCAGTTCTTC. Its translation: CASSLGYGEMYNEQFF.

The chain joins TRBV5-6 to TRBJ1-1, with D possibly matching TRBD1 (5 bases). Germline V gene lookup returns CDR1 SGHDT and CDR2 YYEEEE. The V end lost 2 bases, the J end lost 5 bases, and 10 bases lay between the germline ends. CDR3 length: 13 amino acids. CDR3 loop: CASSFLGRTEAFF. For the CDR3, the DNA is TGTGCCAGCAGCTTCTTGGGGCGGACTGAAGCTTTCTTT.

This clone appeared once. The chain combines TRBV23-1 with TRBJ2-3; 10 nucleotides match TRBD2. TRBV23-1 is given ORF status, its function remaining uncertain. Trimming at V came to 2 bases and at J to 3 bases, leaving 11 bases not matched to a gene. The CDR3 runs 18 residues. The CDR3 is CASSQASSLAGDTDTQYF. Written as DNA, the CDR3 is TGCGCCAGCAGTCAAGCGTCTAGCCTAGCGGGGGATACAGATACGCAGTATTTT.

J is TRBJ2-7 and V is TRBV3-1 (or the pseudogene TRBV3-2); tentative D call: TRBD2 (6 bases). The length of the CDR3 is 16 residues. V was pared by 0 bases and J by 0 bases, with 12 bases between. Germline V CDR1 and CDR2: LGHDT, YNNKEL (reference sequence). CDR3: CASSQDMGTFSYEQYF. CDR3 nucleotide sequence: TGTGCCAGCAGCCAAGATATGGGGACTTTCTCCTACGAGCAGTACTTC.

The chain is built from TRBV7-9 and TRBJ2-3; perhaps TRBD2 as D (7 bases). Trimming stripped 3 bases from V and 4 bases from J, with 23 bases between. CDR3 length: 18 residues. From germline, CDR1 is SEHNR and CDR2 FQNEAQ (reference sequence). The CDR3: CASSFPQDALGGADTQYF. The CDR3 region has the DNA TGTGCCAGCAGCTTTCCACAGGACGCCTTAGGGGGGGCAGATACGCAGTATTTT.

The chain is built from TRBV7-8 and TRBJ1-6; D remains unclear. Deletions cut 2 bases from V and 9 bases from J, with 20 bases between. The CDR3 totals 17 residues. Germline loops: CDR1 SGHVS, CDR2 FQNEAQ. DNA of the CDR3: TGTGCCAGCAGCTTAACTACCCGGAGAATCGAGGGTTCACCCCTCCACTTT. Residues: CASSLTTRRIEGSPLHF.

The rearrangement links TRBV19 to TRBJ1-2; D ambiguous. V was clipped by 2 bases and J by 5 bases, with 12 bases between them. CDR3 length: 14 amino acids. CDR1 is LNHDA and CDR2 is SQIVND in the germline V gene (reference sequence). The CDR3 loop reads CASSINGNNYGYTF. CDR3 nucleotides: TGTGCCAGTAGTATAAACGGGAATAATTATGGCTACACCTTC.

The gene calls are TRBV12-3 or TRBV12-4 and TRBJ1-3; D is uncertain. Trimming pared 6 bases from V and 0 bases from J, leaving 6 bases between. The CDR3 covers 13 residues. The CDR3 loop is CASRTASGNTIYF. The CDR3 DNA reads TGTGCCAGCAGAACAGCCTCTGGAAACACCATATATTTT.

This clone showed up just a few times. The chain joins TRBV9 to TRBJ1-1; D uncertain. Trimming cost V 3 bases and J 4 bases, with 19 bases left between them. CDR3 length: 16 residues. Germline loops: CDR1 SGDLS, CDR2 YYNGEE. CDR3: CASSGKDLMTGTEAFF. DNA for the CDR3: TGTGCCAGCAGCGGGAAAGATCTCATGACGGGCACTGAAGCTTTCTTT. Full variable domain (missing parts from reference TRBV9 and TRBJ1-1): DSGVTQTPKHLITATGQRVTLRCSPRSGDLSVYWYQQSLDQGLQFLIQYYNGEERAKGNILERFSAQQFPDLHSELNLSSLELGDSALYFCASSGKDLMTGTEAFFGQGTRLTVV.

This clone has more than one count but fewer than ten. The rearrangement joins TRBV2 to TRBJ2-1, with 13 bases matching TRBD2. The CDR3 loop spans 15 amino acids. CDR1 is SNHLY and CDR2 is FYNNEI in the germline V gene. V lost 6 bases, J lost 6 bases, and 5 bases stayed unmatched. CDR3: CASSVTSGGANEQFF. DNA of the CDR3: TGTGCCAGCAGCGTCACTAGCGGGGGGGCCAATGAGCAGTTCTTC.

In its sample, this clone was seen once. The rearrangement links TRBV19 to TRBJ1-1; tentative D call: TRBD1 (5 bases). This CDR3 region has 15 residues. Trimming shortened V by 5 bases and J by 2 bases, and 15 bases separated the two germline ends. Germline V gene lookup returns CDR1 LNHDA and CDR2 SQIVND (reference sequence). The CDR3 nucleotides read TGTGCCAGTAGTTTCTCGGGGGAGGTTAACACTGAAGCTTTCTTT. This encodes CASSFSGEVNTEAFF.

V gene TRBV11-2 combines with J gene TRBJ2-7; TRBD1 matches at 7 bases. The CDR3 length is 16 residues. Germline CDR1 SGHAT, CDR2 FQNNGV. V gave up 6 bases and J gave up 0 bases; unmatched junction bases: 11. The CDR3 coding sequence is TGTGCCAGCAGGGCACCGGGGACAGCTCTCTCCTACGAGCAGTACTTC. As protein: CASRAPGTALSYEQYF.

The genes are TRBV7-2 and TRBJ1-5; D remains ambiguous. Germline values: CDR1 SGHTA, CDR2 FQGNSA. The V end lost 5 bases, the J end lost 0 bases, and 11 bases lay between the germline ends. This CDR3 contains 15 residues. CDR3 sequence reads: CASSDEGYSNQPQHF. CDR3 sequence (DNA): TGTGCCAGCAGCGACGAGGGTTATAGCAATCAGCCCCAGCATTTT.

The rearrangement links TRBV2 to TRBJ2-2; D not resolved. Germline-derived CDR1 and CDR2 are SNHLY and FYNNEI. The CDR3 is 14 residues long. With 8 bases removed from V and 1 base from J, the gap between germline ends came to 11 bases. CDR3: CASSVLGNTGELFF. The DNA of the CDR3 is TGTGCCAGCTCGGTCCTTGGGAACACCGGGGAGCTGTTTTTT.

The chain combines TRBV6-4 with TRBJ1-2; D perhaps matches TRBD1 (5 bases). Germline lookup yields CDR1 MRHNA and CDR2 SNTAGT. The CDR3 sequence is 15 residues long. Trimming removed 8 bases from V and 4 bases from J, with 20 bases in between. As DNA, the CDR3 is TGTGCCAGCGGACCTGTTCGTTGGGGGGGCTATGGCTACACCTTC. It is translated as CASGPVRWGGYGYTF.

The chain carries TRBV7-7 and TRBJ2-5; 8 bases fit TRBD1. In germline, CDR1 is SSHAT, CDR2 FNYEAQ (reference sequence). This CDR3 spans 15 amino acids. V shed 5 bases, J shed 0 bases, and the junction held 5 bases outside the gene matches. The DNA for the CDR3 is TGTGCCAGCAGCCCGGGACAGGCTTACCAAGAGACCCAGTACTTC. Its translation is CASSPGQAYQETQYF.

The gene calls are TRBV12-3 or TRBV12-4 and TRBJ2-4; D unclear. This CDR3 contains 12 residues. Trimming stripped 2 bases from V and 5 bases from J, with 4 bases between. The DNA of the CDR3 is TGTGCCAGCAGTTTACGGGAAAACATTCAGTACTTC. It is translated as CASSLRENIQYF.

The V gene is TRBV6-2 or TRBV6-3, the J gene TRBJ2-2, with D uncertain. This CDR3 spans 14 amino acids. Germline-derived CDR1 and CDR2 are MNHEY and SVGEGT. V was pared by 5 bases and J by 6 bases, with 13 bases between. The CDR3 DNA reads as TGTGCCAGCAGTCCCCCTGTTGGGCCCGGGGAGCTGTTTTTT. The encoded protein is CASSPPVGPGELFF.

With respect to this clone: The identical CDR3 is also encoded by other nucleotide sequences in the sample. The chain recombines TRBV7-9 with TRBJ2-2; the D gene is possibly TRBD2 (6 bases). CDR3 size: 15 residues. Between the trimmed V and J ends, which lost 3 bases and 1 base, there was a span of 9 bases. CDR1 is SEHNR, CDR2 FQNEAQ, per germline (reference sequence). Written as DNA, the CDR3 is TGTGCCAGCAGCTTGGGGGGTTTGAACACCGGGGAGCTGTTTTTT. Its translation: CASSLGGLNTGELFF.

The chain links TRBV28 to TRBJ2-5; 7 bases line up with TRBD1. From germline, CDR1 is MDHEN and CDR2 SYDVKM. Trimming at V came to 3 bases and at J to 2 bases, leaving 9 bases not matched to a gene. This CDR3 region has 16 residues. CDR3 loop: CASSFEFGTAQETQYF. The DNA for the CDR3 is TGTGCCAGCAGTTTCGAATTCGGGACAGCTCAAGAGACCCAGTACTTC. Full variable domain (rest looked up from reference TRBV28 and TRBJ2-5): DVKVTQSSRYLVKRTGEKVFLECVQDMDHENMFWYRQDPGLGLRLIYFSYDVKMKEKGDIPEGYSVSREKKERFSLILESASTNQTSMYLCASSFEFGTAQETQYFGPGTRLLVL.

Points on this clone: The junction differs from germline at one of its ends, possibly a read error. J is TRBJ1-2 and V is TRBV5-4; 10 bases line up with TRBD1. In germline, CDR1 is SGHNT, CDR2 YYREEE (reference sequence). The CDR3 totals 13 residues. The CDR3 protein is CASSSGQGYDYTF. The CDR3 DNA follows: TGTGCCAGCAGCTCGGGACAGGGGTATGACTACACCTTC.

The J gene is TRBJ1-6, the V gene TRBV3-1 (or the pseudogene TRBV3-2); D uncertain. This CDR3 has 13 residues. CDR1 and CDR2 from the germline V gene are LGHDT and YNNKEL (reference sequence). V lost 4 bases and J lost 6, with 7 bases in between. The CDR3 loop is CASSRTINSPLHF. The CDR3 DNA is TGTGCCAGCAGCCGGACTATTAATTCACCCCTCCACTTT.

The CDR3 loop is CASSSSGTGNEKLFF. The CDR3 nucleotides are TGTGCCAGCAGCAGTTCCGGGACAGGGAATGAAAAACTGTTTTTT. The chain uses TRBV9 and TRBJ1-4; TRBD1 aligns across 9 bases. The CDR3 covers 15 residues. Losses at the gene ends were 4 bases for V and 5 bases for J; bases not matched to a gene: 6. The germline CDR1 and CDR2 sequences are SGDLS and YYNGEE.

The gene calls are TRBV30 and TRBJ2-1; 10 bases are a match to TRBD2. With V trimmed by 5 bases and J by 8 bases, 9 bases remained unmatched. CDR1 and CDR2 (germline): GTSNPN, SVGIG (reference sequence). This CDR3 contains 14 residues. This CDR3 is CAWASGGAEDEQFF. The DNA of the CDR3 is TGTGCCTGGGCCAGCGGGGGGGCCGAGGATGAGCAGTTCTTC.

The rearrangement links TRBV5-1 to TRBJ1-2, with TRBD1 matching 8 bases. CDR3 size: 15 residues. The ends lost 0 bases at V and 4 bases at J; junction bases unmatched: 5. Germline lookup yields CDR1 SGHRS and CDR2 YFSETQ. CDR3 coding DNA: TGCGCCAGCAGCTTGGATCGACAGGGGTCCTATGGCTACACCTTC. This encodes CASSLDRQGSYGYTF.

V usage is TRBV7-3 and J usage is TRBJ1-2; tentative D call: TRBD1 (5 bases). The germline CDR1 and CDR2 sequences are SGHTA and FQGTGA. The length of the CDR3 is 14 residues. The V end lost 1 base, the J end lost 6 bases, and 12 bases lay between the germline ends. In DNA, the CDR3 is TGTGCCAGCAGCTTAAGTGGCGGGGGTGATGGCTACACCTTC. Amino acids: CASSLSGGGDGYTF.

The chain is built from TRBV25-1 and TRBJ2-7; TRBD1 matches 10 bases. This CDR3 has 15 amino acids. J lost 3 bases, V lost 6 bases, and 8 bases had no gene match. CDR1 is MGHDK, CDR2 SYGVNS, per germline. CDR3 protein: CASSLPGTGDYEQYF. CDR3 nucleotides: TGTGCCAGCAGCCTTCCCGGGACAGGGGACTACGAGCAGTACTTC.